The next 11 T cell receptor beta chains were all read from a single sample in a study of blood T cell repertoires in COVID-19. This table comes from immunoSEQ multiplex PCR, and its TCRdb copy is limited to in-frame clones, with some not included. The data hold 200,000 to 250,000 clones, with 80% to 90% observed a single time. Source material: peripheral blood. These receptors were collected from a woman older than 75 with active or convalescent COVID-19.

The chain links TRBV30 to TRBJ2-5; TRBD2 might be the D (6 bases). Trimming pared 3 bases from V and 0 bases from J, leaving 14 bases between. Per the germline V gene, CDR1 is GTSNPN and CDR2 is SVGIG (reference sequence). The CDR3 has 15 residues. The CDR3 here is CAWRQGAGHQETQYF. The CDR3 coding sequence is TGTGCCTGGAGACAAGGAGCGGGCCACCAAGAGACCCAGTACTTC.

The genes are TRBV5-4 and TRBJ2-5; D might be TRBD1 (6 bases). The CDR3 is made up of 15 amino acids. Trimming shortened V by 4 bases and J by 2 bases, and 15 bases separated the two germline ends. Germline V gives CDR1 SGHNT, CDR2 YYREEE (reference sequence). The CDR3 nucleotides read TGTGCCAGCAGCCCAGAGGGGGTAGGGCAAGAGACCCAGTACTTC. It specifies CASSPEGVGQETQYF.

This clone was seen once. The chain carries TRBV5-4 and TRBJ2-7, with TRBD1 as a possible D gene (5 bases). This CDR3 has 14 residues. Trimming removed 5 bases from V and 0 bases from J, with 12 bases in between. Germline values: CDR1 SGHNT, CDR2 YYREEE (reference sequence). The CDR3 coding sequence is TGTGCCAGCAGTAAGACAGTCAGCTCCTACGAGCAGTACTTC. It encodes CASSKTVSSYEQYF.

The chain recombines TRBV7-3 with TRBJ2-5, with 8 bases lining up with TRBD2. The CDR3 is 15 residues long. CDR1 and CDR2 (germline): SGHTA, FQGTGA. V was pared by 5 bases and J by 1 base, with 6 bases of the junction left unmatched. The chain's CDR3 is CASSPVAGGQETQYF. The CDR3 region has the DNA TGTGCCAGCAGCCCGGTGGCGGGGGGCCAAGAGACCCAGTACTTC.

The V gene is TRBV7-7, the J gene TRBJ2-3, with TRBD2 matching over 7 bases. J lost 2 bases, V lost 1 base, and 6 bases had no gene match. Germline V gives CDR1 SSHAT, CDR2 FNYEAQ (reference sequence). The CDR3 contains 16 residues. The CDR3 sequence is CASSLGGSRDTDTQYF. CDR3 DNA: TGTGCCAGCAGCTTAGGCGGGAGCAGGGACACAGATACGCAGTATTTT. Looking up the rest from reference TRBV7-7 and TRBJ2-3 gives the full variable domain: GAGVSQSPRYKVTKRGQDVTLRCDPISSHATLYWYQQALGQGPEFLTYFNYEAQPDKSGLPSDRFSAERPEGSISTLTIQRTEQRDSAMYRCASSLGGSRDTDTQYFGPGTRLTVL.

The genes are TRBV9 and TRBJ2-7; weak D call: TRBD1 (5 bases). Trimming pared 4 bases from V and 4 bases from J, leaving 12 bases between. This CDR3 has 13 amino acids. Germline V gene sequence: CDR1 SGDLS, CDR2 YYNGEE. CDR3 nucleotides: TGTGCCAGCAGCCCCTCAGGGTCTTACGAGCAGTACTTC. This translates into CASSPSGSYEQYF.

The chain uses TRBV5-1 and TRBJ1-1, with TRBD1 matching over 7 bases. Germline V CDR1 and CDR2: SGHRS, YFSETQ. J lost 3 bases, V lost 4 bases, and 9 bases had no gene match. The CDR3 covers 15 residues. This chain's CDR3 is CASSAEGGAYTEAFF. In DNA form, the CDR3 reads TGCGCCAGCAGCGCAGAAGGGGGCGCGTACACTGAAGCTTTCTTT.

The chain joins TRBV9 to TRBJ2-1; 11 bases are shared with TRBD2. The CDR3 totals 16 residues. V was pared by 0 bases and J by 3 bases, with 2 bases of the junction left unmatched. Germline CDR1 is SGDLS and CDR2 is YYNGEE. CDR3 protein: CASSVGGLAVYNEQFF. The CDR3 nucleotides read TGTGCCAGCAGCGTAGGGGGACTAGCGGTCTACAATGAGCAGTTCTTC.

This clone has more than one count but fewer than ten. The chain is built from TRBV19 and TRBJ2-7; D unclear. CDR1 is LNHDA, CDR2 SQIVND, per germline (reference sequence). The CDR3 has 15 amino acids. V lost 6 bases and J 3 bases, leaving 18 bases between the germline ends. CDR3 loop: CASRSGGADVYEQYF. In DNA, the CDR3 is TGTGCCAGTAGGTCGGGTGGAGCCGACGTCTACGAGCAGTACTTC.

This sequence joins TRBV5-5 and TRBJ1-6, with a weak D call TRBD1 (6 bases). Germline V CDR1 and CDR2: SGHKS, YYEKEE (reference sequence). Trimming stripped 1 base from V and 4 bases from J, with 9 bases between. The CDR3 spans 15 residues. The CDR3 DNA follows: TGTGCCAGCAGCTTGTACGGACAGTATAATTCACCCCTCCACTTT. Residues: CASSLYGQYNSPLHF.

This rearrangement joins TRBV11-1 to TRBJ1-2; a weak D match, TRBD1 (5 bases). The CDR3 contains 14 residues. V was trimmed by 5 bases and J by 0 bases, leaving 10 bases between them. The germline V gene encodes CDR1 SGHAT and CDR2 FQDESV (reference sequence). CDR3 sequence reads: CASSPGIANYGYTF. The CDR3 DNA reads TGTGCCAGCAGCCCAGGGATAGCTAACTATGGCTACACCTTC.